The source of this TCR beta chain is a study of blood T cell repertoires in COVID-19. The wider study: COVID-19 samples, acute and convalescent, were from the United States, Italy and Spain. PBMCs, B-cell-depleted T cells, or T cells provided the cDNA or gDNA that made up the material.

Trimming left V 6 bases short and J 0 bases short, with 7 bases between. The CDR3 has 13 residues. CDR1 is LNHDA, CDR2 SQIVND, per germline (reference sequence). A Seattle source enrolled patients during active infection and followed them longitudinally. The protocol was immunoSEQ multiplex PCR, while the TCRdb copy is restricted to in-frame clones and leaves out a portion. Seen here are approximately 180,000 clones, 85% observed once, and the top ten hold about 20%. The specimen sequenced was peripheral blood. The chain employs TRBV19 and TRBJ2-3; a possible D gene is TRBD2 (5 bases). The receptor comes from a person aged 65-85 years with COVID-19, enrolled during active disease. The CDR3 loop reads CASRAASTDTQYF. In DNA form, the CDR3 reads TGTGCCAGTAGAGCGGCTAGCACAGATACGCAGTATTTT.